The 21 T cell receptor beta chains below all came from one sample that was sequenced in a study of T cell repertoires in cytomegalovirus infection. TCRdb passed the reads through MiXCR, listing each CDR3 protein once. The sample consists of 510,000 or so distinct CDR3 sequences, about 25% of them appearing once. Sequenced input: PBMCs. These receptors originate from a human donor in good health (CMV status not recorded). Some clones in this sample may be carry-over from other donors' samples.

The gene calls are TRBV20-1 and TRBJ2-7; the D is unclear. Germline CDR1 reads DFQATT; CDR2 reads SNEGSKA (reference sequence). The CDR3 covers 13 residues. Trimming left V 5 bases short and J 2 bases short, with 13 bases between. The DNA for the CDR3 is TGCAGTGCTTCCGGTCCTCCGACCTACGAGCAGTACTTC. Amino acids: CSASGPPTYEQYF.

The CDR3 loop reads CASSLEGLAGVDEQFF. CDR3 sequence (DNA): TGTGCCAGCAGTTTAGAAGGACTAGCGGGAGTGGATGAGCAGTTCTTC. The chain has TRBV12-3 or TRBV12-4 and TRBJ2-1; 13 nucleotides agree with TRBD2. Unmatched junction bases numbered 5, after V lost 1 base and J lost 8 bases. The CDR3 runs 16 residues.

This clonotype has more than one count but fewer than ten. The chain links TRBV5-1 to TRBJ2-5; 7 bases agree with TRBD1. This CDR3 comprises 13 residues. J was trimmed by 3 bases and V by 4 bases; bases with no gene match: 3. CDR1 and CDR2 (germline): SGHRS, YFSETQ. CDR3 DNA: TGCGCCAGCAGCGACGGGACAGAAGAGACCCAGTACTTC. It is translated as CASSDGTEETQYF.

This clonotype turned up a few times. The J gene is TRBJ2-7, the V gene TRBV28; TRBD1 aligns across 10 bases. In germline, CDR1 is MDHEN, CDR2 SYDVKM. Unmatched junction bases numbered 6, after V lost 2 bases and J lost 5 bases. The CDR3 spans 15 residues. In DNA, the CDR3 is TGTGCCAGCAGTTTACCGGGACAGGGGTACCACGAGCAGTACTTC. Translating it yields CASSLPGQGYHEQYF.

V gene TRBV4-1 combines with J gene TRBJ2-1; the match to TRBD1 covers 9 bases. There are 15 residues in the CDR3. From germline, CDR1 is MGHRA and CDR2 YSYEKL. Germline trimming cut 3 bases from V and 7 bases from J; bases unmatched to any gene: 7. The CDR3 protein is CASSHPGQGSNEQFF. CDR3 nucleotide sequence: TGCGCCAGCAGCCACCCGGGACAGGGCTCTAATGAGCAGTTCTTC.

The rearrangement links TRBV4-3 to TRBJ2-2; no reliable D call. The V gene lost 4 bases and the J gene lost 7 bases, with 13 bases spanning the gap. The CDR3 extends over 14 amino acids. Germline V gene sequence: CDR1 LGHNA, CDR2 YSLEER. The CDR3 bases are TGCGCCAGCAGCCTAGAAACAGCAGTCGGGGAGCTGTTTTTT. It encodes CASSLETAVGELFF.

This clonotype has more than one count but fewer than ten. The J gene is TRBJ2-2, the V gene TRBV7-8; a possible D gene is TRBD2 (5 bases). V was pared by 5 bases and J by 3 bases, with 13 bases between. This CDR3 comprises 15 residues. The germline gives CDR1 SGHVS, CDR2 FQNEAQ. CDR3 sequence (DNA): TGTGCCAGCAGCCCCCGGACTGGGGACACCGGGGAGCTGTTTTTT. The encoded protein is CASSPRTGDTGELFF.

This clonotype came up a few times. The chain links TRBV5-4 to TRBJ2-7; 10 positions agree with TRBD2. With V trimmed by 2 bases and J by 6 bases, 8 bases remained unmatched. This CDR3 comprises 15 residues. Per germline, CDR1 SGHNT and CDR2 YYREEE (reference sequence). CDR3 sequence reads: CASSLAGGTLGEQYF. CDR3 nucleotide sequence: TGTGCCAGCAGCTTAGCGGGAGGGACTTTGGGCGAGCAGTACTTC. Supplemented by reference TRBV5-4 and TRBJ2-7, the full variable domain reads ETGVTQSPTHLIKTRGQQVTLRCSSQSGHNTVSWYQQALGQGPQFIFQYYREEENGRGNFPPRFSGLQFPNYSSELNVNALELDDSALYLCASSLAGGTLGEQYFGPGTRLTVT.

The rearrangement joins TRBV7-2 to TRBJ2-2; tentatively, D is TRBD1 (6 bases). This CDR3 has 15 amino acids. The V end lost 7 bases, the J end lost 0 bases, and 12 bases lay between the germline ends. The germline V gene has CDR1 SGHTA and CDR2 FQGNSA. CDR3 in amino acids: CASNLQGPNTGELFF. The DNA of the CDR3 is TGTGCCAGCAACCTACAGGGTCCGAACACCGGGGAGCTGTTTTTT.

A note on this clonotype: This may be a read error: a much more frequent sequence differs by one nucleotide. The V gene is TRBV6-5, the J gene TRBJ2-3, with D uncertain. CDR3 size: 11 residues. Germline V lookup: CDR1 MNHEY, CDR2 SVGAGI. Trimming stripped 6 bases from V and 4 bases from J, with 5 bases between. The CDR3 sequence is CASSRSDTQYF. DNA for the CDR3: TGTGCCAGCAGCCGCTCAGATACGCAGTATTTT.

The V gene is TRBV7-2, the J gene TRBJ1-2, with 10 bases aligning to TRBD1. Trimming at V came to 5 bases and at J to 10 bases, leaving 7 bases not matched to a gene. Looked up from germline, CDR1 is SGHTA and CDR2 is FQGNSA. CDR3 size: 13 residues. Written as DNA, the CDR3 is TGTGCCAGCAGCGGGACTGGGACAGGGGACTACACCTTC. It specifies CASSGTGTGDYTF.

J is TRBJ2-7 and V is TRBV6-2 or TRBV6-3; no clear D. In germline, CDR1 is MNHEY, CDR2 SVGEGT. The CDR3 loop spans 13 amino acids. V dropped 7 bases and J dropped 7 bases, with 17 bases sitting between them. The CDR3 reads CASTPWAGPEQYF. The CDR3 nucleotides read TGTGCCAGCACCCCATGGGCAGGACCGGAGCAGTACTTC.

This clonotype was seen repeatedly, ten times or more. The J gene is TRBJ1-2, the V gene TRBV12-3 or TRBV12-4, with 8 bases identical to TRBD1. This CDR3 is built from 15 residues. V trimming: 2 bases; J trimming: 5 bases; junction bases outside the gene matches: 7. The CDR3 loop reads CASSLPTGATYGYTF. CDR3 nucleotides: TGTGCCAGCAGTTTACCGACAGGGGCTACATATGGCTACACCTTC.

In its sample, this clonotype was seen a few times. The chain links TRBV12-3 or TRBV12-4 to TRBJ1-1; D unresolved. The CDR3 has 10 residues. Between the trimmed V and J ends, which lost 6 bases and 6 bases, there was a span of 5 bases. The DNA of the CDR3 is TGTGCCAGCAGCGGACCTGAAGCTTTCTTT. Its protein product is CASSGPEAFF.

This clonotype was observed a handful of times. The chain employs TRBV11-2 and TRBJ2-1; 10 bases line up with TRBD2. CDR1 and CDR2 from the germline V gene are SGHAT and FQNNGV. V dropped 2 bases and J dropped 7; count of bases not matched to a gene: 8. This CDR3 comprises 16 residues. The CDR3 nucleotides read TGTGCCAGCAGCTTAATGCTAGCGGGAGTTGAAAATGAGCAGTTCTTC. Its protein product is CASSLMLAGVENEQFF.

In this sample, this clonotype turned up many times. The V call is TRBV6-1, the J call TRBJ2-7; D may match TRBD1 or TRBD2 (5 bases each). The CDR3 loop spans 14 amino acids. Trimming removed 4 bases at V and 6 bases at J, with 16 bases between. Germline V gene sequence: CDR1 MNHNS, CDR2 SASEGT. The CDR3 protein is CASSASGYRGEQYF. The CDR3 bases are TGTGCCAGCAGTGCGTCAGGGTATCGGGGCGAGCAGTACTTC.

The chain has TRBV10-3 and TRBJ2-2, with 8 bases aligning to TRBD2. Unmatched junction bases numbered 4, after V lost 6 bases and J lost 1 base. The CDR3 extends over 15 amino acids. CDR1 and CDR2 from the germline V gene are ENHRY and SYGVKD. The CDR3 is CAISATSGNTGELFF. In DNA form, the CDR3 reads TGTGCCATCAGCGCCACTAGCGGGAACACCGGGGAGCTGTTTTTT.

This clonotype showed up just a few times. This sequence joins TRBV7-2 and TRBJ1-2; D not certain. Trimming left V 0 bases short and J 1 base short, with 6 bases between. Per germline, CDR1 SGHTA and CDR2 FQGNSA. The CDR3 totals 14 residues. In nucleotides, the CDR3 is TGTGCCAGCAGCTTAGCGGCGTTTAACTATGGCTACACCTTC. Amino acids: CASSLAAFNYGYTF. Combining the CDR3 with reference TRBV7-2 and TRBJ1-2 gives the whole variable domain GAGVSQSPSNKVTEKGKDVELRCDPISGHTALYWYRQSLGQGLEFLIYFQGNSAPDKSGLPSDRFSAERTGGSVSTLTIQRTQQEDSAVYLCASSLAAFNYGYTFGSGTRLTVV.

This clonotype was counted only a few times. Compared with germline, one end of the junction differs, possibly owing to a read error. This chain joins TRBV5-3 and TRBJ2-1; TRBD2 agrees at 9 bases. Being an ORF, TRBV5-3 has a function that is uncertain. The CDR3 consists of 17 residues. Written as DNA, the CDR3 is TGTGCCAGCAGCTTGGCTAGCGGGGCCAACTCCTACAATGAGCAGTTCTTC. Translated, it gives CASSLASGANSYNEQFF.

This clonotype was recorded at least ten times. The rearrangement links TRBV7-2 to TRBJ1-2; D ambiguous. The CDR3 sequence is 12 residues long. Trimming removed 7 bases from V and 4 bases from J, with 10 bases in between. Germline V gene lookup returns CDR1 SGHTA and CDR2 FQGNSA. CDR3 protein: CASIPRIYGYTF. In DNA, the CDR3 is TGTGCCAGCATCCCAAGGATCTATGGCTACACCTTC.

This chain links TRBV24-1 with TRBJ2-1; D is tentatively TRBD1 or TRBD2 (6 bases each). The germline V and J ends were trimmed by 3 bases and 7 bases, with 21 bases remaining between them. The germline V gene has CDR1 KGHDR and CDR2 SFDVKD. The CDR3 spans 17 residues. The CDR3 spells CATSDLGDLDRGNEQFF. Here the CDR3 DNA reads TGTGCCACCAGTGATCTGGGGGACTTGGATAGGGGGAATGAGCAGTTCTTC.